The 32 T cell receptor beta chains listed next were all sequenced from one sample in a study of metastatic and nonmetastatic thyroid tumors. Among the patients, none had received any treatment before thyroid surgery. TCRdb reprocessed the PCR reads using MiXCR. The sample yields 30,000 to 40,000 clones, approximately 26% seen once. Sample: blood. Receptors were obtained from a female donor with papillary thyroid cancer or a benign thyroid nodule (not recorded which). Some clones in this sample may be carry-over from other donors' samples.

The chain employs TRBV13 and TRBJ1-4; 9 bases align to TRBD1. V was pared by 2 bases and J by 13 bases, with 20 bases of the junction left unmatched. The germline V gene encodes CDR1 PRHDT and CDR2 FYEKMQ (reference sequence). This CDR3 is built from 18 residues. The CDR3 protein is CASSLLTLRDRVCLGLFF. The CDR3 DNA sequence: TGTGCCAGCAGCTTATTAACCCTCCGGGACAGGGTTTGTCTCGGACTGTTTTTT.

This clone was recorded at least ten times. The V gene is TRBV27, the J gene TRBJ2-1; 7 bases are a match to TRBD1. Per the germline V gene, CDR1 is MNHEY and CDR2 is SMNVEV (reference sequence). Unmatched junction bases numbered 10, after V lost 5 bases and J lost 0 bases. CDR3 length: 17 residues. The CDR3 sequence is CASSLGHGTVSYNEQFF. CDR3 sequence (DNA): TGTGCCAGCAGTCTGGGCCACGGGACAGTCTCCTACAATGAGCAGTTCTTC.

V is TRBV10-3 and J is TRBJ1-3, with a possible D match to TRBD1 (6 bases). Trimming shortened V by 7 bases and J by 1 base, and 11 bases separated the two germline ends. Germline lookup yields CDR1 ENHRY and CDR2 SYGVKD. This CDR3 is 14 amino acids long. CDR3: CAIKLGASGNTIYF. CDR3 nucleotide sequence: TGTGCCATCAAATTGGGGGCGTCTGGAAACACCATATATTTT.

This chain connects TRBV6-1 to TRBJ1-1, with a possible D match to TRBD1 (5 bases). CDR1 MNHNS and CDR2 SASEGT come from the germline V gene. This CDR3 comprises 15 residues. Between the trimmed V and J ends, which lost 6 bases and 3 bases, there was a span of 17 bases. The CDR3 DNA reads as TGTGCCAGCAGCTTCAGGGTCGGTCTGGACACTGAAGCTTTCTTT. Encoded protein: CASSFRVGLDTEAFF.

The sample holds a few counts of this clone. The sample has other DNA sequences that encode this CDR3 too. The gene calls are TRBV27 and TRBJ1-2, with D possibly matching TRBD1 (5 bases). This CDR3 region has 15 residues. V was trimmed by 0 bases and J by 6 bases, leaving 14 bases between them. CDR1 MNHEY and CDR2 SMNVEV come from the germline V gene (reference sequence). CDR3 coding DNA: TGTGCCAGCAGTTTATCACGGGGCGGCCTCAATGGCTACACCTTC. Its protein product is CASSLSRGGLNGYTF.

This clone was found many times. This chain connects TRBV18 to TRBJ2-7, with no clear D. Germline lookup yields CDR1 KGHSH and CDR2 LQKENI. The CDR3 totals 14 residues. The V gene lost 1 base and the J gene lost 4 bases, with 11 bases spanning the gap. CDR3 sequence: CASSPRGSAYEQYF. CDR3 DNA: TGTGCCAGCTCACCACGGGGTAGTGCGTACGAGCAGTACTTC.

This clone came up many times. The chain links TRBV6-2 or TRBV6-3 to TRBJ1-1; a possible D gene is TRBD1 (6 bases). CDR1 is MNHEY, CDR2 SVGEGT, per germline. The CDR3 covers 14 residues. Trimming took off 2 bases at V and 4 bases at J, with 11 bases between the two ends. CDR3 protein: CASSYEGGFTEAFF. In nucleotides, the CDR3 is TGTGCCAGCAGTTACGAGGGGGGGTTCACTGAAGCTTTCTTT.

The chain links TRBV3-1 to TRBJ2-6; D gene unclear. This CDR3 contains 16 residues. Germline V gene lookup returns CDR1 LGHDT and CDR2 YNNKEL (reference sequence). Trimming pared 0 bases from V and 0 bases from J, leaving 6 bases between. In DNA form, the CDR3 reads TGTGCCAGCAGCCAAGATATAATCTCTGGGGCCAACGTCCTGACTTTC. This encodes CASSQDIISGANVLTF.

This sequence joins TRBV11-2 and TRBJ1-1; a weak D match, TRBD1 (5 bases). Trimming pared 9 bases from V and 0 bases from J, leaving 11 bases between. In germline, CDR1 is SGHAT, CDR2 FQNNGV. CDR3 length: 13 amino acids. CDR3 nucleotides: TGTGCCAGTACGGACACCGTGAACACTGAAGCTTTCTTT. This translates into CASTDTVNTEAFF.

This clone was seen many times. The chain has TRBV5-1 and TRBJ2-1; D is unclear. CDR3 length equals 11 residues. Per the germline V gene, CDR1 is SGHRS and CDR2 is YFSETQ. The V end lost 4 bases, the J end lost 7 bases, and 6 bases lay between the germline ends. As DNA, the CDR3 is TGCGCCAGCAGCATCGGGAATGAGCAGTTCTTC. Protein sequence: CASSIGNEQFF.

There are many counts of this clone. The chain carries TRBV20-1 and TRBJ2-1; the D gene is possibly TRBD2 (5 bases). Trimming left V 6 bases short and J 7 bases short, with 10 bases between. Per germline, CDR1 DFQATT and CDR2 SNEGSKA (reference sequence). This CDR3 has 11 residues. CDR3 residues: CSAGLENEQFF. CDR3 coding DNA: TGCAGTGCAGGACTGGAAAATGAGCAGTTCTTC.

This clone has at least ten counts. The chain links TRBV6-1 to TRBJ2-5, with D tentatively TRBD1 or TRBD2 (5 bases each). The CDR3 spans 15 residues. The V end was cut by 6 bases, the J end by 5 bases, with 19 bases between. The germline CDR1 and CDR2 sequences are MNHNS and SASEGT. DNA of the CDR3: TGTGCCAGCAGGAAGGATGGGGGTAGGTCGGAGACCCAGTACTTC. It translates to CASRKDGGRSETQYF.

This chain connects TRBV5-1 to TRBJ2-7, with D perhaps TRBD2 (5 bases). In germline, CDR1 is SGHRS, CDR2 YFSETQ. V was clipped by 0 bases and J by 6 bases, with 10 bases between them. The CDR3 runs to 13 residues. The chain's CDR3 is CASSLVVGGEQYF. CDR3 in DNA: TGCGCCAGCAGCTTGGTGGTAGGAGGCGAGCAGTACTTC.

This clone turned up a few times. The chain combines TRBV6-5 with TRBJ1-1, with unresolved D. V was clipped by 2 bases and J by 1 base, with 8 bases between them. CDR3 length: 14 amino acids. From germline, CDR1 is MNHEY and CDR2 SVGAGI. The CDR3 spells CASSYGLRNTEAFF. The CDR3 bases are TGTGCCAGCAGTTACGGTTTGAGGAACACTGAAGCTTTCTTT.

By share, this clone ranks as medium-sized. V usage is TRBV12-3 or TRBV12-4 and J usage is TRBJ1-2, with 9 bases lining up with TRBD1. V dropped 4 bases and J dropped 8; count of bases not matched to a gene: 14. The CDR3 covers 16 residues. The CDR3 region is CASSWTPGQGAFGYTF. CDR3 nucleotides: TGTGCCAGCAGTTGGACCCCGGGACAGGGCGCATTCGGCTACACCTTC.

There are many counts of this clone. The genes are TRBV19 and TRBJ1-5; D is unclear. V dropped 5 bases and J dropped 6 bases, with 8 bases sitting between them. The CDR3 runs 12 residues. CDR1 LNHDA and CDR2 SQIVND come from the germline V gene (reference sequence). This chain's CDR3 is CASSVNIQPQHF. The CDR3, as DNA: TGTGCCAGTAGTGTTAATATTCAGCCCCAGCATTTT.

V is TRBV29-1 and J is TRBJ2-3, with D possibly being TRBD1 (5 bases). V was trimmed by 5 bases and J by 7 bases, leaving 16 bases between them. The CDR3 contains 13 residues. The germline gives CDR1 SQVTM, CDR2 ANQGSEA. The CDR3 DNA is TGCAGCGTTCCACAGGAGAGTGTGCATACGCAGTATTTT. It specifies CSVPQESVHTQYF.

This clone appeared many times. Additional DNA sequences in this sample encode the identical CDR3. V is TRBV7-9 and J is TRBJ1-4; D possibly corresponds to TRBD1 (6 bases). Germline V gene lookup returns CDR1 SEHNR and CDR2 FQNEAQ (reference sequence). V was cut by 3 bases and J by 5 bases, with 10 bases left in between. This CDR3 contains 14 residues. CDR3 in DNA: TGTGCCAGCAGCTTGGGACACGTAAATGAAAAACTGTTTTTT. This encodes CASSLGHVNEKLFF.

The rearrangement joins TRBV20-1 to TRBJ2-1, with TRBD2 matching 14 bases. The germline CDR1 and CDR2 sequences are DFQATT and SNEGSKA (reference sequence). There are 18 residues in the CDR3. The J segment lost 9 bases and the V segment lost 4 bases, leaving 17 bases of the junction unmatched. For the CDR3, the DNA is TGCAGTGCTAACTATAGTCCCGGGACTAGCGGGGGTGACGGTGAGCAGTTCTTC. Protein product: CSANYSPGTSGGDGEQFF.

The chain is built from TRBV7-2 and TRBJ2-2, with D tentatively TRBD2 (6 bases). The germline gives CDR1 SGHTA, CDR2 FQGNSA. Trimming cost V 10 bases and J 2 bases, with 11 bases left between them. This CDR3 region has 13 residues. The chain's CDR3 is CATGDFNTGELFF. The CDR3 DNA follows: TGTGCCACCGGGGACTTCAACACCGGGGAGCTGTTTTTT.

As for this clone: A read error may explain this, as a much larger clone is one base away. The chain recombines TRBV12-3 or TRBV12-4 with TRBJ1-5; TRBD1 is a possible D gene (5 bases). Deletions cut 6 bases from V and 10 bases from J, with 22 bases between. The CDR3 length is 15 residues. Here the CDR3 DNA reads TGTGCCAGCAGGTCACAGGAGAACAGCAGTCATCCCCAGCATTTT. The encoded protein is CASRSQENSSHPQHF.

The V and J genes are TRBV11-2 and TRBJ1-1; D is uncertain. Trimming shortened V by 7 bases and J by 4 bases, and 13 bases separated the two germline ends. The germline CDR1 and CDR2 sequences are SGHAT and FQNNGV. The CDR3 runs 13 residues. The CDR3 bases are TGTGCCAGCAACCTTGGTGCTCTCACTGAAGCTTTCTTT. This encodes CASNLGALTEAFF. Combining the CDR3 with reference TRBV11-2 and TRBJ1-1 gives the whole variable domain EAGVAQSPRYKIIEKRQSVAFWCNPISGHATLYWYQQILGQGPKLLIQFQNNGVVDDSQLPKDRFSAERLKGVDSTLKIQPAKLEDSAVYLCASNLGALTEAFFGQGTRLTVV.

This chain uses TRBV11-2 with TRBJ2-1, with a weak D call TRBD2 (5 bases). The V end was cut by 3 bases, the J end by 4 bases, with 7 bases between. Germline CDR1 reads SGHAT; CDR2 reads FQNNGV. The CDR3 extends over 13 amino acids. DNA for the CDR3: TGTGCCAGCAGCTTTGACTATTACAATGAGCAGTTCTTC. Protein product: CASSFDYYNEQFF.

The sample holds many counts of this clone. The chain couples TRBV20-1 to TRBJ1-1; D is unclear. Germline lookup yields CDR1 DFQATT and CDR2 SNEGSKA (reference sequence). The CDR3 is 14 amino acids. V was cut by 3 bases and J by 0 bases, with 11 bases left in between. Written as DNA, the CDR3 is TGCAGTGCTAGGCCGCACAGCTTGAACACTGAAGCTTTCTTT. This codes for CSARPHSLNTEAFF.

Comments on this clone: This specimen includes other DNA sequences encoding the same CDR3. CDR3 DNA sequence: TGCAGTGCTAGTAGTCTTCCTGGTGAGCAGTACTTC. Its protein product is CSASSLPGEQYF. The rearrangement uses TRBV20-1 and TRBJ2-7; D gene ambiguous. Trimming left V 3 bases short and J 7 bases short, with 13 bases between. Germline V lookup: CDR1 DFQATT, CDR2 SNEGSKA (reference sequence). The CDR3 has 12 residues.

The chain employs TRBV11-2 and TRBJ2-3; 10 positions match TRBD2. V lost 5 bases, J lost 2 bases, and 13 bases stayed unmatched. CDR3 size: 18 residues. Germline CDR1 reads SGHAT; CDR2 reads FQNNGV. The chain's CDR3 is CASSPRASGGFITDTQYF. CDR3 coding DNA: TGTGCCAGCAGCCCTCGGGCTAGCGGGGGTTTCATCACAGATACGCAGTATTTT.

The chain carries TRBV6-1 and TRBJ1-5; a weak D match, TRBD1 (6 bases). V lost 7 bases and J 6 bases, leaving 13 bases between the germline ends. Germline CDR1 and CDR2: MNHNS and SASEGT. This CDR3 has 13 amino acids. CDR3 coding DNA: TGTGCCAGCACCAACGGGGGGGCTCAGCCCCAGCATTTT. The encoded protein is CASTNGGAQPQHF.

This clone was counted ten times or more. One base away lies a much larger clone, so this may be a sequencing read error. V and J are TRBV7-2 and TRBJ1-5, with a tentative D call TRBD1 (5 bases). The CDR3 is 13 amino acids. The germline V gene has CDR1 SGHTA and CDR2 FQGNSA. This CDR3 reads CASGFRANQPQHF. CDR3 DNA sequence: TGTGCCAGCGGCTTCAGGGCCAATCAGCCCCAGCATTTT.

CDR3 nucleotide sequence: TGTGCCACCAGCAGGGGATTCGGCTACACCTTC. Amino acids: CATSRGFGYTF. The gene calls are TRBV15 and TRBJ1-2; D remains unclear. Trimming took 3 bases from V and 8 from J, leaving 7 bases between them. The CDR3 is 11 residues long. CDR1 LNHNV and CDR2 YYDKDF come from the germline V gene (reference sequence).

This clone has at least ten counts. This sequence joins TRBV9 and TRBJ2-3; D possibly matches TRBD1 or TRBD2 (6 bases each). Trimming removed 4 bases from V and 0 bases from J, with 12 bases in between. The CDR3 consists of 15 residues. Germline CDR1 is SGDLS and CDR2 is YYNGEE. The CDR3, as DNA: TGTGCCAGCAGCCCGTCGGGGGCTAGCACAGATACGCAGTATTTT. Protein product: CASSPSGASTDTQYF.

By proportion, this clone is large (0.1 to 1%). The CDR3 DNA reads as TGTGCCAGCAGTGAAGCAACGACGCAGTATTTT. This codes for CASSEATTQYF. This sequence joins TRBV6-1 and TRBJ2-3; D gene ambiguous. CDR3 size: 11 residues. Trimming removed 0 bases at V and 9 bases at J, with 4 bases between. The germline gives CDR1 MNHNS, CDR2 SASEGT.

Ten or more counts support this clone. The chain recombines TRBV12-3 or TRBV12-4 with TRBJ2-2, with D perhaps matching TRBD1 or TRBD2 (5 bases each). V dropped 5 bases and J dropped 6 bases, with 10 bases sitting between them. This CDR3 contains 13 residues. The CDR3 nucleotides read TGTGCCAGCAGTCCTGGGACCCCCGGGGAGCTGTTTTTT. Residues: CASSPGTPGELFF.